This entry describes one T cell receptor beta chain. In its sample, this clone was seen once. There is no known antigen for this receptor. Base qualities are missing; no much larger clone stands one base away. The time point label, as the study defines it: blood sample drawn before combined kidney and bone marrow transplant. Thawed PBMCs were FACS-sorted into unstimulated Tregs (CD4+CD25+CD127-), CD4+ non-Tregs (CD4+CD25-), CD4 cells and CD8 cells. Thawed PBMCs were rested overnight at 37 degrees C with about 180 IU/ml IL-2 before Treg sorting. The patients were a few recipients of combined kidney and bone marrow transplants from the ITN036ST trial, and samples were available only for these trial subjects. Healthy control blood was processed to PBMCs by Ficoll density gradient and cryopreserved, and patient PBMCs were collected before and after transplant. The CDR1 and CDR2 encoded by the germline V gene are ENHRY and SYGVKD. From its cysteine to its phenylalanine, the CDR3 spans 14 amino acids. Only the CDR3 region is kept as DNA, spanning 42 bases read in frame from base 1. V is pruned by 0 bases and J by 2 bases, leaving 0 bases of the junction without a gene match.

The sample is drawn from a study of Tregs in tolerant kidney transplant recipients (dated by TCRdb to 2018 to 2020). With respect to the entire study: Transplants used related donors with nonmyeloablative bone marrow transplantation; mixed chimerism was transient in the human trials. The study applied TCRbeta sequencing to find donor-specific regulatory T cells before combined kidney and bone marrow transplantation and then followed those same cells after transplant.

What the authors observed across the whole study: In tolerant patients, the expansion of donor-specific Tregs was greater than global Treg expansion, suggesting that the expansion was antigen-driven rather than nonspecific. Because only a small number of patients were included, the study had limitations, and the results will need to be validated in larger populations as well as under other immunosuppression protocols. Although technical replication error seemed to be minimal, the question of biological reproducibility was not addressed directly. PCR primers changed over time for some patients, so nucleotide-level comparison across those patients' samples was not possible. The most biologically relevant and donor-specific TCRbeta repertoire appeared to be identified by expanding Tregs with activated donor B cells.

For TCRbeta CDR3 sequencing, genomic DNA from the sorted cells was extracted using the QIAGEN DNeasy Blood and Tissue Kit. Through immunoSEQ, high-throughput TCRbeta CDR3 sequencing was done commercially, including PCR amplification with internal controls and bias correction. As for the authors' bioinformatics: Unique productive TCRbeta sequences were defined by CDR3 nucleotide sequence where primers matched, and otherwise by CDR3 amino acid sequence together with Vbeta and Jbeta genes. Sorting error was corrected by removing sequences shared between sorted populations at a frequency ratio of 2:1 or less, and the remaining shared sequences were assigned to the higher population. A sequence was defined as donor-reactive if the sequence was expanded at least 5-fold in CFSE-low cells compared with unstimulated cells and had a frequency of at least 0.01% in CFSE-low cells. Repertoire divergence was quantified by Jensen-Shannon divergence calculated from the top 100 TCRbeta sequences ranked by frequency. For samples with multiple sequencing runs, sorting error was corrected in each run separately before the runs were combined. TCRdb took over this immuneACCESS table, retaining in-frame rearrangements with V and J assigned. Such tables are incomplete; in checked studies, under half of the missing clones stem from an unresolved V gene, and the remainder is unexplained. The V and J calls and clone size are taken from that table; D and trimming were inferred from the DNA. The sample yields 55,000 to 80,000 clones; roughly 98% were counted once. The leading ten clones occupy around 0.34% of the sample.

The sequence joins TRBV10-3 to TRBJ2-5; 7 central nucleotides agree with TRBD1. The sequence derives from a human donor who received a combined kidney and bone marrow transplant. Sequenced here: Tregs from blood, sampled before the transplant. The nucleotides read TGTGCCATCAGTGAGTCCAGGGGGCAAGAGACCCAGTACTTC. Translated, it gives CAISESRGQETQYF.